Listed below are T cell receptor beta chains from one sample, sequenced in a study of OX40 agonist ivuxolimab in advanced cancers. Sequencing was performed with immunoSEQ multiplex PCR; in TCRdb, only in-frame clones are kept and a portion is missing. The sample lists about 54,000 clones; 90% to 95% were seen once. The sequences come from CD4+ or CD8+ T cells sorted from blood, collected in a trial of the OX40 agonist ivuxolimab. These receptors originate from an adult with an advanced solid tumor such as melanoma, head and neck, liver or kidney cancer. CDR3s include the opening cysteine and the closing phenylalanine or tryptophan. A D gene is named only where the DNA matches it firmly. Where a row states a size, it is once, few, many or the class of an expanded clone; other rows omit it.

clone_size d_call cdr3_length j_call v_call cdr3_aa cdr3_nt
NA NA 11 TRBJ1-1 TRBV28 CASRKYTEAFF TGTGCCAGCAGAAAATACACTGAAGCTTTCTTT
NA NA 14 TRBJ2-3 TRBV5-1 CASSLGLGEDTQYF TGCGCCAGCAGCTTGGGACTGGGGGAGGATACGCAGTATTTT
NA NA 19 TRBJ2-6 TRBV19 CASSIGGDAYNAGANVLTF TGTGCCAGTAGTATAGGGGGAGACGCCTACAATGCTGGGGCCAACGTCCTGACTTTC
NA TRBD1 13 TRBJ1-6 TRBV5-4 CASSPEPTGRHHF TGTGCCAGCAGCCCGGAACCGACAGGGAGACACCACTTT
NA NA 15 TRBJ2-2 TRBV7-9 CASSLGRGLGRNLFF TGTGCCAGCAGCTTAGGAAGGGGCCTCGGCCGGAACCTGTTTTTT
NA NA 15 TRBJ1-4 TRBV4-1 CASSQASGTDEKLFF TGCGCCAGCAGCCAAGCAAGCGGGACGGATGAAAAACTGTTTTTT
NA NA 16 TRBJ1-5 TRBV18 CASSNYQGGTNQPQHF TGTGCCAGCTCAAACTACCAGGGAGGAACGAATCAGCCCCAGCATTTT
NA NA 14 TRBJ1-2 TRBV6-6 CASSYSVRTYGYTF TGTGCCAGCAGTTACTCGGTCAGAACCTATGGCTACACCTTC
NA TRBD1 15 TRBJ1-2 TRBV27 CASSLGTGEGYGYTF TGTGCCAGCAGTTTAGGGACAGGGGAGGGGTATGGCTACACCTTC
NA NA 14 TRBJ2-7 TRBV11-1 CASSFGSFSYEQYF TGTGCCAGCAGCTTCGGGTCATTCTCCTACGAGCAGTACTTC
NA NA 16 TRBJ2-6 TRBV5-4 CASSPGQRGGANVLTF TGTGCCAGCAGCCCTGGACAAAGGGGAGGGGCCAACGTCCTGACTTTC
NA NA 12 TRBJ2-3 TRBV29-1 CSGRVSTDTQYF TGCAGTGGGCGGGTTAGCACAGATACGCAGTATTTT
NA TRBD2 17 TRBJ2-2 TRBV11-3 CASAKGTSGKNTGELFF TGTGCCAGCGCGAAAGGGACTAGCGGGAAGAACACCGGGGAGCTGTTTTTT
NA NA 15 TRBJ1-1 TRBV11-1 CASSSGSGFNTEAFF TGTGCCAGCAGCTCCGGATCAGGGTTCAACACTGAAGCTTTCTTT
NA NA 14 TRBJ1-2 TRBV7-9 CASRIGTFENGYTF TGTGCCAGCAGAATCGGGACATTCGAGAACGGCTACACCTTC
NA NA 16 TRBJ2-7 TRBV19 CASSMGRGRLSYEQYF TGTGCCAGTAGTATGGGCAGGGGAAGATTGTCCTACGAGCAGTACTTC
few NA 12 TRBJ1-2 TRBV2 CASSVSDYGYTF TGTGCCAGCAGTGTATCGGACTATGGCTACACCTTC
NA NA 12 TRBJ2-5 TRBV7-9 CASSFHLETQYF TGTGCCAGCAGCTTTCACCTGGAGACCCAGTACTTC
NA NA 14 TRBJ2-3 TRBV11-2 CASSLLGFADTQYF TGTGCCAGCAGCTTACTCGGTTTCGCAGATACGCAGTATTTT
few NA 14 TRBJ1-2 TRBV28 CASSLPGGAYGYTF TGTGCCAGCAGTTTACCGGGGGGCGCATATGGCTACACCTTC
NA TRBD1 14 TRBJ2-5 TRBV5-1 CASSWTGQGETQYF TGCGCCAGCAGCTGGACAGGGCAGGGAGAGACCCAGTACTTC
NA NA 14 TRBJ2-1 TRBV5-4 CASSLGQANNEQFF TGTGCCAGCAGCCTAGGCCAAGCTAACAATGAGCAGTTCTTC
few NA 16 TRBJ2-3 TRBV4-2 CASSQRERDPGDTQYF TGTGCCAGCAGCCAAAGGGAGCGAGATCCCGGAGATACGCAGTATTTT